What follows is one TCR beta chain and its context. Its antigen is still unknown. These data come from a study of cytomegalovirus exposure and HLA in healthy donors. Study overall: Ancestry clustering placed 81% of a few hundred genotyped donors in the Caucasian-associated cluster.

Study outcomes and limitations: Approximately 160 TCR beta chains were listed as cytomegalovirus-associated. Rates of TCR association differed by HLA locus in a later analysis, with DRB1 highest and HLA-C lowest.

The germline V gene has CDR1 SGHRS and CDR2 YFSETQ. The J segment lost 2 bases and the V segment lost 7 bases, leaving 3 bases of the junction unmatched. The CDR3 spans 15 residues. The primer mix had 60 Vbeta and 13 Jbeta primers. Repertoires were generated with immunoSEQ multiplex PCR, while TCRdb's copy carries only in-frame clones and drops some. The repertoire includes tens of thousands of clones, over 70% of them detected once, and approximately 23% sits in the top ten. The specimen sequenced was PBMCs. This receptor was identified in a woman between 50 and 59 years old in good health and CMV-seropositive. The rearrangement uses TRBV5-1 and TRBJ2-1, with TRBD2 matching over 13 bases. CDR3 sequence reads: CASLGLAGTYNEQFF. CDR3 DNA: TGCGCCAGCCTGGGACTAGCGGGAACCTACAATGAGCAGTTCTTC.